A selection of T cell receptor beta chains follows, all from one sample in a study of Tregs in tolerant kidney transplant recipients. Some clones are missing from TCRdb's copy, which holds only in-frame ones; the method was immunoSEQ multiplex PCR. The data contain 100,000 or so clones, 90% to 95% of them singletons. The sample consisted of CD4+ T cells from blood (PBMCs), taken 12 months after the transplant. These TCRs come from a human patient who received a combined kidney and bone marrow transplant. The T cells may come from the graft donor. Both conserved end residues are part of each CDR3. The D gene is left open where the match is weak. A clone size is listed for some rows: how often the clone was seen (once, few, many), or a class if it is expanded.

v_gene	abundance	d_gene	len	j_gene	CDR3aa	CDR3nt
TRBV5-1	once	.	16	TRBJ2-3	CASSLGRGRDTDTQYF	TGCGCCAGCAGCTTGGGGCGGGGGCGGGATACAGATACGCAGTATTTT
TRBV6-6	.	TRBD2	15	TRBJ2-7	CASGKEGLENGEQYF	TGTGCCAGCGGAAAGGAAGGACTAGAAAATGGCGAGCAGTACTTC
TRBV19	few	TRBD2	14	TRBJ2-7	CASSPLAGSYEQYF	TGTGCCAGTAGTCCTCTAGCGGGCTCCTACGAGCAGTACTTC
TRBV12-2	.	.	13	TRBJ2-3	CAREAYSTDTQYF	TGTGCAAGAGAAGCGTATAGCACAGATACGCAGTATTTT
TRBV5-1	.	.	15	TRBJ2-6	CASTMGQFGGNVLTF	TGCGCCAGCACCATGGGGCAGTTCGGCGGCAACGTCCTGACTTTC
TRBV14	.	.	17	TRBJ2-2	CASSQVSRIEGTGELFF	TGTGCCAGCAGCCAAGTGTCCCGTATTGAGGGCACCGGGGAGCTGTTTTTT
TRBV4-1	.	.	15	TRBJ2-3	CASSRGRVQRGTQYF	TGCGCCAGCAGCCGAGGGCGGGTCCAACGGGGTACGCAGTATTTT
TRBV6-4	.	TRBD1	17	TRBJ1-6	CASSDCLAGGYNSPLHF	TGTGCCAGCAGTGACTGTCTGGCAGGGGGGTATAATTCACCCCTCCACTTT
TRBV7-2	.	TRBD1	18	TRBJ2-4	CASSLKSGDRVSKNIQYF	TGTGCCAGCAGCTTAAAATCCGGGGACAGGGTATCCAAAAACATTCAGTACTTC
TRBV10-3	.	TRBD1	15	TRBJ1-2	CAISQPTGANYGYTF	TGTGCCATCAGTCAGCCGACAGGGGCGAACTATGGCTACACCTTC
TRBV2	.	TRBD2	16	TRBJ2-7	CASSDLAGKRSYEQYF	TGTGCCAGCAGTGATCTAGCGGGGAAAAGATCCTACGAGCAGTACTTC
TRBV23-1	once	TRBD1	14	TRBJ2-7	CASSRDGTGVEQYF	TGCGCCAGCAGTCGTGACGGGACAGGGGTCGAGCAGTACTTC
TRBV7-2	.	TRBD2	15	TRBJ2-7	CASSLGLAGTYEQYF	TGTGCCAGCAGCTTGGGACTAGCGGGAACCTACGAGCAGTACTTC
TRBV4-1	.	.	17	TRBJ1-1	CASSQVLDRSPYTEAFF	TGCGCCAGCAGCCAAGTCTTAGACAGGAGCCCCTACACTGAAGCTTTCTTT
TRBV10-3	.	.	14	TRBJ1-1	CAISELGAYTEAFF	TGTGCCATCAGTGAGCTGGGGGCATACACTGAAGCTTTCTTT
TRBV19	.	.	13	TRBJ2-1	CASIGRFYNEQFF	TGTGCCAGTATCGGTCGTTTCTACAATGAGCAGTTCTTC
TRBV7-2	once	.	15	TRBJ2-7	CASSLVAGVFYEQYF	TGTGCCAGCAGCTTAGTGGCAGGGGTGTTTTACGAGCAGTACTTC
TRBV28	.	.	15	TRBJ1-6	CATIWGTTYNSPLHF	TGTGCCACCATATGGGGGACTACCTATAATTCACCCCTCCACTTT
TRBV10-3	.	TRBD2	14	TRBJ2-5	CAISGTSGSETQYF	TGTGCCATCAGTGGGACTAGCGGGAGTGAGACCCAGTACTTC
TRBV5-1	.	TRBD2	18	TRBJ2-1	CASSLYMTSGVSYNEQFF	TGCGCCAGCAGCTTGTACATGACTAGCGGGGTCTCCTACAATGAGCAGTTCTTC
TRBV18	.	.	16	TRBJ1-2	CASSSSRWGGNYGYTF	TGTGCCAGCTCGTCCTCCCGCTGGGGCGGTAACTATGGCTACACCTTC
TRBV29-1	.	.	12	TRBJ1-5	CSVGFQEGAQHF	TGCAGCGTTGGTTTCCAAGAGGGGGCCCAGCATTTT
TRBV2	few	TRBD2	15	TRBJ2-3	CASLAASGGTDTQYF	TGTGCCAGCTTAGCGGCTAGCGGGGGAACAGATACGCAGTATTTT
TRBV29-1	once	TRBD2	15	TRBJ2-1	CSALSSGSSYNEQFF	TGCAGCGCCCTCTCTAGCGGGAGTTCGTACAATGAGCAGTTCTTC
TRBV7-3	.	TRBD1	15	TRBJ2-7	CASSQTAGGLYEQYF	TGTGCCAGCAGCCAAACCGCAGGGGGCCTGTACGAGCAGTACTTC
TRBV28	.	TRBD1	15	TRBJ1-2	CASSWRFTGGYGYTF	TGTGCCAGCAGTTGGAGATTCACAGGGGGCTATGGCTACACCTTC
TRBV11-3	.	.	13	TRBJ1-1	CASSSLTNTEAFF	TGTGCCAGCAGCTCTTTAACTAACACTGAAGCTTTCTTT